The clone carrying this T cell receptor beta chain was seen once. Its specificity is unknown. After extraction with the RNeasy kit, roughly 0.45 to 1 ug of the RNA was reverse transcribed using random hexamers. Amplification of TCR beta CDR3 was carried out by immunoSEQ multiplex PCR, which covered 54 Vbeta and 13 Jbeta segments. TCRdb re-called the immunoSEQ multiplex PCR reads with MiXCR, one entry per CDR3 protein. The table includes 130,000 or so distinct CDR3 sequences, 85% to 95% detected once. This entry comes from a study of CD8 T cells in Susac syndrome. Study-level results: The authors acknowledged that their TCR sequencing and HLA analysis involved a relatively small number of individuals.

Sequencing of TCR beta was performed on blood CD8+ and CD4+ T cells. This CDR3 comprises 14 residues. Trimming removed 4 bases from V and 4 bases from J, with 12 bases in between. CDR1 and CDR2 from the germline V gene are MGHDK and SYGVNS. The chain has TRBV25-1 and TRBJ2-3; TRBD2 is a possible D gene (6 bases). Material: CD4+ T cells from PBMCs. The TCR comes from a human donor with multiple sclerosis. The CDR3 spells CASSGGMMADTQYF. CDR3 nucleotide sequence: TGTGCCAGCAGTGGCGGGATGATGGCAGATACGCAGTATTTT.